This note documents a single T cell receptor beta chain sequence. Its target is unknown. The data stem from a study of shared clonotypes between healthy human individuals. General study points: Relative to clonotypes present in all four donors, those not shared had lower generation probabilities.

Germline CDR1 SQVTM, CDR2 ANQGSEA. V was cut by 8 bases and J by 4 bases, with 14 bases left in between. This CDR3 has 12 amino acids. Sequenced by immunoSEQ multiplex PCR; TCRdb stores in-frame clones only, minus some. The data show about 700,000 clones, with 74% seen just once and 1.5% to 2% held by the top ten. The sequenced material came from memory CD4+ T cells sorted from blood. Subset given: CD45RA-negative fraction. V usage is TRBV29-1 and J usage is TRBJ2-5; D possibly uses TRBD1 or TRBD2 (5 bases each). This sequence originates from a young woman in good health. DNA for the CDR3: TGCAGCTCACGAGCTGGGGGAGAGACCCAGTACTTC. Protein: CSSRAGGETQYF.